Listed here is a single TCR beta chain. The antigen it recognizes is unknown. Base qualities are missing; no much larger clone stands one base away. The sample belongs to a study of CD8 T cells in ankylosing spondylitis (TCRdb year 2017). Regarding the research as a whole: To find TCR variants linked to disease, the study profiled T cell receptor beta repertoires in ankylosing spondylitis patients and healthy donors. Peripheral blood samples were taken, and synovial fluid was additionally collected from ankylosing spondylitis patients. In total, the full study cohort was made up of approximately 99 healthy donors and 25 ankylosing spondylitis patients.

Sequencing used an Illumina HiSeq 2500. Quantitative 5'-RACE with molecular barcodes was the method used to prepare the TCR beta libraries. The authors processed their data as follows. Disease-linked TCR variants were identified with a new computational method built on a probabilistic model of VDJ rearrangement. The public reads were reprocessed in TCRdb via fastp at Q25 and MiXCR, keeping in-frame beta chains. Rows with one shared CDR3 protein collapse into an entry with the most common genes and DNA. For this entry, the V and J calls and clone size follow TCRdb and not the study's own pipeline. For this sample the table gives about 440,000 distinct CDR3 sequences, of which 15% to 20% were detected only once. Approximately 0.93% of the sample is held by the ten biggest clonotypes. What the study reported, not specific to this receptor: Some TCR beta motif variants had previously been reported in synovial fluid and blood of reactive arthritis patients, which suggested common disease-initiation mechanisms. In peripheral blood, the disease-linked clones were found at relatively low frequencies and had a CD8+ phenotype. The disease-linked clones were reported to be significantly enriched in matched synovial fluid samples from ankylosing spondylitis patients. Blood from ankylosing spondylitis patients appeared to be characterized by a TCR beta motif made up of several highly homologous amino acid variants.

Taken from cysteine to phenylalanine, the CDR3 has 15 residues. The DNA shown is the 45-base CDR3, in frame from base 1. V is pared back by 4 bases and J by 0 bases, with 12 bases lying between the germline termini. In the germline V gene, CDR1 corresponds to MGHRA and CDR2 to YSYEKL. Recombination connected TRBV4-1 to TRBJ1-1, with the D gene uncertain. Sequences were obtained from blood, either unsorted or a sorted T cell fraction (not recorded which). The receptor comes from a male donor with ankylosing spondylitis. The sequenced DNA is TGCGCCAGCAGCCTGATCCATCGGGTGAACACTGAAGCTTTCTTT. This translates into CASSLIHRVNTEAFF.